This is a list of T cell receptor beta chains from one sample in a study of T cell responses to AZD1222 COVID-19 vaccine. Using immunoSEQ multiplex PCR, the repertoire was profiled, and TCRdb retains in-frame clones only, with some absent. This table holds 120,000 or so clones, around nine tenths found once. Sequenced material: peripheral blood, taken on day 0 of AZD1222 vaccination. These receptors all come from an adult in good health. Both conserved end residues are part of each CDR3. The D gene is left open where the match is weak. Only some rows state a clone size, as once, few, many or a class for expanded clones.

abundance,d_gene,j_gene,v_gene,CDR3nt,CDR3aa
NA,NA,TRBJ2-7,TRBV6-5,TGTGCCAGCAGTTACGACGGGACTTACTACGAGCAGTACTTC,CASSYDGTYYEQYF
NA,NA,TRBJ1-3,TRBV11-2,TGTGCCAGCAGCCCCCTTGGGGGAGGGAACTCTGGAAACACCATATATTTT,CASSPLGGGNSGNTIYF
once,TRBD1,TRBJ1-1,TRBV9,TGTGCCAGCAGCGCGACCGGTACTCGGACAGGGTTCACTGAAGCTTTCTTT,CASSATGTRTGFTEAFF
NA,TRBD2,TRBJ2-3,TRBV18,TGTGCCAGCTCACCACCCAAAACCAAGACGGAGACTAGCGGGAGGCCTAGCACAGATACGCAGTATTTT,CASSPPKTKTETSGRPSTDTQYF
NA,NA,TRBJ2-7,TRBV3-1/TRBV3-2,TGTGCCAGCAGCCAAGTGGCCGGCCTCTACGAGCAGTACTTC,CASSQVAGLYEQYF
NA,NA,TRBJ1-1,TRBV19,TGTGCCAGCCGTTACCGTGGGCAGAACACTGAAGCTTTCTTT,CASRYRGQNTEAFF
NA,NA,TRBJ2-3,TRBV5-1,TGCGCCAGCAGCTTGGGGAGTTTTAGCACAGATACGCAGTATTTT,CASSLGSFSTDTQYF
NA,NA,TRBJ2-3,TRBV7-6,TGTGCCAGCAGCAGCGTGGCGGGAACAGGAGATACGCAGTATTTT,CASSSVAGTGDTQYF
NA,TRBD1,TRBJ1-1,TRBV27,TGTGCCAGCAGTCAACAGGGGGAAGCTTTCTTT,CASSQQGEAFF
NA,NA,TRBJ1-1,TRBV10-2,TGCGCCAGCAGCGACCCGGGGGGGATCACTGAAGCTTTCTTT,CASSDPGGITEAFF
NA,NA,TRBJ1-1,TRBV15,TGTGCCACCAGCGCAAGTTTGAACACTGAAGCTTTCTTT,CATSASLNTEAFF
once,NA,TRBJ1-5,TRBV24-1,TGTGCCACCAGTCGGGGAGGGGATATTGGCAATCAGCCCCAGCATTTT,CATSRGGDIGNQPQHF
NA,NA,TRBJ2-7,TRBV18,TGTGCCAGCTCACCGTGGGGTAAAAGCTCCTACGAGCAGTACTTC,CASSPWGKSSYEQYF
NA,TRBD1,TRBJ2-2,TRBV7-9,TGTGCCAGCAGCCCACAGGGGGCTTACACCGGGGAGCTGTTTTTT,CASSPQGAYTGELFF
NA,NA,TRBJ2-5,TRBV5-1,TGCGCCAGCAGCTTGGTGGGGGAGGAGACCCAGTACTTC,CASSLVGEETQYF
NA,NA,TRBJ1-5,TRBV6-6,TGTGCCAGCAGGACCCGCTTGGCGGGGAATCAGCCCCAGCATTTT,CASRTRLAGNQPQHF
NA,NA,TRBJ2-3,TRBV4-3,TGCGCCAGCAGCCAAGATGGCACAGGAGGGTGGGATACGCAGTATTTT,CASSQDGTGGWDTQYF
NA,NA,TRBJ1-1,TRBV6-5,TGTGCCAGCAGTCCCTCCGCCAACGAGGCTGAAGCTTTCTTT,CASSPSANEAEAFF
NA,NA,TRBJ2-3,TRBV18,TGTGCCAGCTCACCACCGTATGCGTCGGGAGATACGCAGTATTTT,CASSPPYASGDTQYF
NA,TRBD1,TRBJ2-1,TRBV7-9,TGTGCCAGCAGCTTCCAGGGGGCGTACAATGAGCAGTTCTTC,CASSFQGAYNEQFF
NA,NA,TRBJ1-1,TRBV3-1/TRBV3-2,TGTGCCAGCAGCCAAGCCAGAGCCGGTGAAGCTTTCTTT,CASSQARAGEAFF
NA,NA,TRBJ1-1,TRBV9,TGTGCCAGCAGCGTAGGAGGACTCGGAACTGAAGCTTTCTTT,CASSVGGLGTEAFF
NA,NA,TRBJ1-5,TRBV4-1,TGCGCCAGCAGCCAAGATGGGGGAAAGCAGCCCCAGCATTTT,CASSQDGGKQPQHF
NA,TRBD1,TRBJ2-2,TRBV6-2/TRBV6-3,TGTGCCAGCAGTTACGATGTCTTCAGGGGGACCGGGGAGCTGTTTTTT,CASSYDVFRGTGELFF
NA,NA,TRBJ1-5,TRBV2,TGTGCCAGCAGTGTAGGACAGTCTAGCAATCAGCCCCAGCATTTT,CASSVGQSSNQPQHF
NA,NA,TRBJ2-1,TRBV12-3/TRBV12-4,TGTGCCAGCAGGACTCTTCCCAATGAGCAGTTCTTC,CASRTLPNEQFF
NA,TRBD1,TRBJ1-4,TRBV15,TGTGCCACCAGCAGTCGGGACAGGGCCGAAAAACTGTTTTTT,CATSSRDRAEKLFF
once,NA,TRBJ2-5,TRBV7-2,TGTGCCAGCAGCTTAGCTACAGGGTCGAGGAAGCAAGAGACCCAGTACTTC,CASSLATGSRKQETQYF
NA,TRBD1,TRBJ2-3,TRBV5-6,TGTGCCAGCAGCATGACAGGGGCCGTTTCGGATACGCAGTATTTT,CASSMTGAVSDTQYF
few,NA,TRBJ1-2,TRBV7-9,TGTGCCAGCAGGCCTCCCTTCCGGGCGGTTTCTAAGCGCTACACCTTC,CASRPPFRAVSKRYTF
NA,TRBD1,TRBJ2-3,TRBV6-1,TGTGCCAGCAGTGAAGGGGACAGGGTTACAGATACGCAGTATTTT,CASSEGDRVTDTQYF
NA,NA,TRBJ1-2,TRBV7-9,TGTGCCAGCAGCCCCTCGTGGGAAGGACATGGCTACACCTTC,CASSPSWEGHGYTF
NA,TRBD2,TRBJ2-1,TRBV5-1,TGCGCCAGCAGCTTGGGCGGGACTAGCGGGACCAATGAGCAGTTCTTC,CASSLGGTSGTNEQFF
NA,NA,TRBJ2-7,TRBV5-1,TGCGCCAGCAGCTTGGGAGGGGCCCCTTCCTACGAGCAGTACTTC,CASSLGGAPSYEQYF
NA,NA,TRBJ1-1,TRBV28,TGTGCCAGCAGTTTAGGGGGTGGAACTGAAGCTTTCTTT,CASSLGGGTEAFF
once,NA,TRBJ1-5,TRBV6-6,TGTGCCAGCAGTTACTTAATAGGGCCCCTCCAGCCCCAGCATTTT,CASSYLIGPLQPQHF
NA,TRBD1,TRBJ2-7,TRBV29-1,TGCAGCGTGCGGGACAGGGGAAGTTCCCTAGCGGGTTCCTACGAGCAGTACTTC,CSVRDRGSSLAGSYEQYF
NA,NA,TRBJ2-2,TRBV6-1,TGTGCCAGCAGTGAAACGGGGTATTTCGGGGAGCTGTTTTTT,CASSETGYFGELFF
NA,NA,TRBJ1-5,TRBV3-1/TRBV3-2,TGTGCCAGCAGCCAAGATAGGACGTCTGGGGGGCCCCAGCATTTT,CASSQDRTSGGPQHF
NA,NA,TRBJ2-1,TRBV24-1,TGTGCCACCAGTGATTTCAAGGAGGGCAATGAGCAGTTCTTC,CATSDFKEGNEQFF
NA,NA,TRBJ2-7,TRBV6-5,TGTGCCAGCGAGGCGTGGGTCCCCTACGAGCAGTACTTC,CASEAWVPYEQYF
NA,NA,TRBJ1-1,TRBV14,TGTGCCAGCAGCCAATTTAATAGCAAAGCTTTCTTT,CASSQFNSKAFF
NA,NA,TRBJ2-2,TRBV7-2,TGTGCCAGCAGCTCCAATAGCGGGAACACCGGGGAGCTGTTTTTT,CASSSNSGNTGELFF